This is a list of T cell receptor beta chains from one sample in a study of blood T cell repertoires in COVID-19. Clones were read by immunoSEQ multiplex PCR, and TCRdb kept only the in-frame ones, dropping some. The repertoire holds about 210,000 clones, with approximately 82% as singletons. Source material: peripheral blood. Receptors were obtained from a man aged 35-49 years who had recovered from COVID-19. The CDR3 runs from the conserved cysteine through the conserved F or W. Fields, in order: CDR3 length, clone size, J gene, V gene, D gene, CDR3 DNA, CDR3 protein. D genes are given only for firm matches. Part of the rows lack a size; the others show once, few, many or a class for expanded clones.

length: 16; size: .; J: TRBJ1-4; V: TRBV27; D: .; DNA: TGTGCCAGCGGACGCGATAACAGGGCCGTTAATGAAAAACTGTTTTTT; CDR3: CASGRDNRAVNEKLFF
length: 16; size: .; J: TRBJ2-3; V: TRBV3-1/TRBV3-2; D: .; DNA: TGTGCCAGCAGCGACACACAGGCCGGGAGCACAGATACGCAGTATTTT; CDR3: CASSDTQAGSTDTQYF
length: 15; size: few; J: TRBJ1-5; V: TRBV7-2; D: .; DNA: TGTGCCAGCAGCCCATCGACAGGATCAGAGCAGCCCCAGCATTTT; CDR3: CASSPSTGSEQPQHF
length: 13; size: .; J: TRBJ1-5; V: TRBV12-3/TRBV12-4; D: .; DNA: TGTGCCAGCAGTCTATTACGCAATCAGCCCCAGCATTTT; CDR3: CASSLLRNQPQHF
length: 18; size: .; J: TRBJ2-3; V: TRBV6-1; D: TRBD2; DNA: TGTGCCAGCAGTGAAGCGAGACTAGCGGGGGTGGTTACAGATACGCAGTATTTT; CDR3: CASSEARLAGVVTDTQYF
length: 13; size: .; J: TRBJ1-2; V: TRBV25-1; D: .; DNA: TGTGCCAGCAGTGCGACAGATACCTATGGCTACACCTTC; CDR3: CASSATDTYGYTF
length: 15; size: .; J: TRBJ1-6; V: TRBV7-9; D: .; DNA: TGTGCCAGCAGCTTAATTCTAGGAATCGATTCACCCCTCCACTTT; CDR3: CASSLILGIDSPLHF
length: 13; size: .; J: TRBJ2-7; V: TRBV2; D: .; DNA: TGTGCCAGCTCCCGCAGGGGTTTCGACGAGCAGTACTTC; CDR3: CASSRRGFDEQYF
length: 12; size: .; J: TRBJ2-7; V: TRBV5-1; D: .; DNA: TGCGCCAGCAGCCCGGACAGAAACGAGCAGTACTTC; CDR3: CASSPDRNEQYF
length: 16; size: .; J: TRBJ2-1; V: TRBV7-6; D: .; DNA: TGTGCCAGCAGCTTAGTAAGGGCGGGGACGAGAGTTGAGCAGTTCTTC; CDR3: CASSLVRAGTRVEQFF
length: 16; size: .; J: TRBJ2-1; V: TRBV6-1; D: TRBD2; DNA: TGTGCCGGCAGTGAAAACGGGCTAGCGGGGGTGCATGAGCAGTTCTTC; CDR3: CAGSENGLAGVHEQFF
length: 14; size: .; J: TRBJ2-7; V: TRBV13; D: TRBD1; DNA: TGTGCCAGCAGCTCCAGGGACAGGGCATACGAGCAGTACTTC; CDR3: CASSSRDRAYEQYF
length: 14; size: few; J: TRBJ1-1; V: TRBV14; D: .; DNA: TGTGCCAGCAGCCAGCGACACGCGAACACTGAAGCTTTCTTT; CDR3: CASSQRHANTEAFF
length: 17; size: .; J: TRBJ2-1; V: TRBV4-3; D: .; DNA: TGCGCCAGCAGCCCGGGCGTGGACAGTAGCTCCTACAATGAGCAGTTCTTC; CDR3: CASSPGVDSSSYNEQFF
length: 14; size: .; J: TRBJ1-1; V: TRBV2; D: .; DNA: TGTGCCAGCAGTGAAGGGATCTCTAGCACTGAAGCTTTCTTT; CDR3: CASSEGISSTEAFF
length: 12; size: .; J: TRBJ1-5; V: TRBV6-2/TRBV6-3; D: .; DNA: TGTGCCAGCAGTGGGCGCAATCAGCCCCAGCATTTT; CDR3: CASSGRNQPQHF
length: 18; size: .; J: TRBJ2-3; V: TRBV7-2; D: .; DNA: TGTGCCAGCAGCTTAGTCTGGGTGGGCGCGGGGCCCACAGATACGCAGTATTTT; CDR3: CASSLVWVGAGPTDTQYF
length: 13; size: once; J: TRBJ1-1; V: TRBV2; D: .; DNA: TGTGCCAGCAGTGAATGGGGAGTCACTGAAGCTTTCTTT; CDR3: CASSEWGVTEAFF
length: 12; size: .; J: TRBJ2-5; V: TRBV7-9; D: .; DNA: TGTGCCAGCAGACTATTGAGCGAGACCCAGTACTTC; CDR3: CASRLLSETQYF
length: 15; size: once; J: TRBJ2-1; V: TRBV5-1; D: .; DNA: TGCGCCAGCAGCTTGGAATCGGGGGGCAACAATGAGCAGTTCTTC; CDR3: CASSLESGGNNEQFF
length: 15; size: .; J: TRBJ1-1; V: TRBV19; D: .; DNA: TGTGCCAGTTCCACACGCCGGCAGGGGTATCCTGAAGCTTTCTTT; CDR3: CASSTRRQGYPEAFF
length: 15; size: .; J: TRBJ2-1; V: TRBV7-6; D: TRBD2; DNA: TGTGCCAGTTCACCGGGACTAGCGGTCTACAATGAGCAGTTCTTC; CDR3: CASSPGLAVYNEQFF
length: 13; size: .; J: TRBJ1-5; V: TRBV6-5; D: .; DNA: TGTGCCAGCAGTCGACAGGACAATCAGCCCCAGCATTTT; CDR3: CASSRQDNQPQHF